Below are 18 T cell receptor beta chains sequenced from a single sample in a study of post-analysis software for immune sequencing data. Study-wide points: Relative to controls, patients had 4 or 5 TRBV segments at higher frequency, with TRBV5-6, TRBV5-1 and TRBV20-1 among these.

The antigens these receptors bind are not known. Built from TCR beta cDNA, the libraries had unique molecular identifiers in them. MiXCR, applied by TCRdb to the PCR reads, yields one record per CDR3 protein. In the table there are roughly 580,000 distinct CDR3 sequences, roughly 47% of which are singletons. Specimen: blood. The receptor source for this set is a girl aged 10 to 17 with multiple sclerosis.

The chain recombines TRBV9 with TRBJ1-2; the match to TRBD1 covers 9 bases. The CDR3 is 15 amino acids. V gave up 4 bases and J gave up 5 bases; unmatched junction bases: 9. Germline CDR1 reads SGDLS; CDR2 reads YYNGEE. This CDR3 is CASSPNRGREYGYTF. The CDR3 DNA reads as TGTGCCAGCAGCCCAAACAGGGGGCGCGAGTATGGCTACACCTTC.

This clonotype was detected only a few times. The chain combines TRBV20-1 with TRBJ2-7, with TRBD1 matching over 7 bases. V shed 3 bases and J 3 bases; nucleotides not matched to a gene: 8. The CDR3 is made up of 14 amino acids. Germline V gives CDR1 DFQATT, CDR2 SNEGSKA (reference sequence). The CDR3 is CSASGQGEIYEQYF. The CDR3 nucleotides read TGCAGTGCTAGCGGCCAGGGGGAGATCTACGAGCAGTACTTC.

Comment on this clonotype: An end of the junction differs from the germline gene, which may be a read error. The chain couples TRBV5-5 to TRBJ1-2; D unclear. Germline CDR1 reads SGHKS; CDR2 reads YYEKEE (reference sequence). This CDR3 region has 16 residues. DNA for the CDR3: TGTGCCAGCAGCATTGAGCCGTCCGTTCTAGAGTATGGCCACACCTTC. It is translated as CASSIEPSVLEYGHTF.

V usage is TRBV6-6 and J usage is TRBJ1-2; the D is unclear. The V gene's germline CDR1 is MNHNY and CDR2 SVGAGI (reference sequence). The CDR3 sequence is 14 residues long. Trimming took 8 bases from V and 4 from J, leaving 17 bases between them. The CDR3 DNA is TGTGCCAGCCTAACATCTACATCTAGCTATGGCTACACCTTC. It specifies CASLTSTSSYGYTF.

This chain uses TRBV6-2 or TRBV6-3 with TRBJ1-1, with 10 positions matching TRBD1. Germline V gene data show CDR1 as MNHEY and CDR2 as SVGEGT. Trimming cost V 2 bases and J 0 bases; bases outside gene matches: 9. This CDR3 comprises 18 residues. This CDR3 is CASSYDSDRGMMNTEAFF. CDR3 in DNA: TGTGCCAGCAGTTACGACTCGGACAGGGGGATGATGAACACTGAAGCTTTCTTT.

The rearrangement links TRBV15 to TRBJ2-5, with D uncertain. Germline-derived CDR1 and CDR2 are LNHNV and YYDKDF (reference sequence). There are 15 residues in the CDR3. The ends were cut back, 0 bases at V and 5 bases at J, with 13 bases in the middle. This CDR3 reads CATSRDRGFLETQYF. The CDR3 DNA reads TGTGCCACCAGCAGAGATAGAGGTTTCCTGGAGACCCAGTACTTC.

The rearrangement uses TRBV4-1 and TRBJ2-4, with 8 bases that match TRBD1. There are 15 residues in the CDR3. The V and J ends lost 1 base and 5 bases, in that order; junction bases with no gene match: 4. Germline assignment: CDR1 MGHRA and CDR2 YSYEKL. CDR3 DNA sequence: TGCGCCAGCAGCCAAGGGGGACAGGCCCAAAACATTCAGTACTTC. The encoded protein is CASSQGGQAQNIQYF.

V is TRBV7-8 and J is TRBJ2-7; D unclear. The CDR3 is 15 amino acids. Trimming left V 7 bases short and J 1 base short, with 17 bases between. Looked up from germline, CDR1 is SGHVS and CDR2 is FQNEAQ. The CDR3 spells CASNLRQDLSYEQYF. The CDR3 DNA is TGTGCCAGCAACTTGAGGCAGGATTTATCCTACGAGCAGTACTTC.

V is TRBV5-1 and J is TRBJ2-7; D perhaps matches TRBD2 (5 bases). CDR1 is SGHRS, CDR2 YFSETQ, per germline. V lost 4 bases to trimming and J lost 7 bases, with 12 bases between them. This CDR3 spans 12 amino acids. The CDR3 sequence is CASSPDLGEQYF. The CDR3 nucleotides read TGCGCCAGCAGCCCGGACTTGGGGGAGCAGTACTTC. The whole variable domain, remainder taken from reference TRBV5-1 and TRBJ2-7, is KAGVTQTPRYLIKTRGQQVTLSCSPISGHRSVSWYQQTPGQGLQFLFEYFSETQRNKGNFPGRFSGRQFSNSRSEMNVSTLELGDSALYLCASSPDLGEQYFGPGTRLTVT.

This clonotype has only a few counts. This chain links TRBV12-3 or TRBV12-4 with TRBJ1-2, with D possibly TRBD1 on 5 matching bases. The germline V and J ends were trimmed by 7 bases and 4 bases, with 10 bases remaining between them. CDR3 size: 12 residues. The CDR3, as DNA: TGTGCCAGCACCTTTGACAGCTATGGCTACACCTTC. It specifies CASTFDSYGYTF.

The chain carries TRBV12-3 or TRBV12-4 and TRBJ2-1; 8 positions match TRBD1. CDR3 length equals 14 residues. The J segment lost 5 bases and the V segment lost 4 bases, leaving 4 bases of the junction unmatched. Written as DNA, the CDR3 is TGTGCCAGCAGTTCCACGACAGGGGACAATGAGCAGTTCTTC. Translated: CASSSTTGDNEQFF.

This clonotype has only a few counts. V usage is TRBV7-9 and J usage is TRBJ2-4; no definite D call. The germline V and J ends were trimmed by 2 bases and 8 bases, with 19 bases remaining between them. The CDR3 contains 16 residues. The germline V gene has CDR1 SEHNR and CDR2 FQNEAQ (reference sequence). The CDR3 spells CASSLLLWSDFYIQYF. DNA of the CDR3: TGTGCCAGCAGCTTATTATTGTGGTCGGATTTCTACATTCAGTACTTC.

This clonotype was counted a few times. As DNA, the CDR3 is TGCAGTGCTAGGGATCGAACCGCCTACGAGCAGTACTTC. Its protein product is CSARDRTAYEQYF. This rearrangement joins TRBV20-1 to TRBJ2-7, with D unclear. This CDR3 comprises 13 residues. Per germline, CDR1 DFQATT and CDR2 SNEGSKA (reference sequence). Trimming took off 3 bases at V and 2 bases at J, with 11 bases between the two ends.

The V call is TRBV12-3 or TRBV12-4, the J call TRBJ2-7, with 7 bases fitting TRBD2. The CDR3 loop spans 13 amino acids. Trimming at V came to 6 bases and at J to 6 bases, leaving 8 bases not matched to a gene. The chain's CDR3 is CASSPSGTGEQYF. The CDR3 DNA sequence: TGTGCCAGCAGCCCCAGCGGGACGGGCGAGCAGTACTTC.

This clonotype was counted only a few times. This sequence joins TRBV7-2 and TRBJ2-4, with 10 bases lining up with TRBD2. The CDR3 has 19 residues. With V trimmed by 1 base and J by 6 bases, 15 bases remained unmatched. Per the germline V gene, CDR1 is SGHTA and CDR2 is FQGNSA. The CDR3 DNA follows: TGTGCCAGCAGCTTAGAGGCAGGTGCTAGCGGGAGTGGGCGAAACATTCAGTACTTC. Its protein product is CASSLEAGASGSGRNIQYF.

V usage is TRBV5-1 and J usage is TRBJ2-3; 7 nucleotides match TRBD2. J gave up 5 bases and V 1 base, and 7 bases lay outside the gene matches. The CDR3 is 15 amino acids. Germline V gene sequence: CDR1 SGHRS, CDR2 YFSETQ. The CDR3 reads CASSLLRGVGDTQYF. CDR3 nucleotides: TGCGCCAGCAGCTTGCTACGGGGGGTAGGAGATACGCAGTATTTT.

Ten or more counts support this clonotype. This rearrangement joins TRBV4-1 to TRBJ2-7, with TRBD1 matching 11 bases. J gave up 4 bases and V 7 bases, and 3 bases lay outside the gene matches. This CDR3 spans 13 amino acids. The V gene's germline CDR1 is MGHRA and CDR2 YSYEKL. The CDR3 sequence: CASKGTGGYEQYF. As DNA, the CDR3 is TGCGCCAGCAAGGGGACAGGGGGTTACGAGCAGTACTTC.

This clonotype turned up a few times. This chain joins TRBV4-1 and TRBJ2-7, with D perhaps TRBD1 (6 bases). With 3 bases removed from V and 0 bases from J, the gap between germline ends came to 15 bases. Germline V gene sequence: CDR1 MGHRA, CDR2 YSYEKL. This CDR3 has 16 residues. This CDR3 reads CASSHLGQTRSYEQYF. The CDR3 bases are TGCGCCAGCAGCCACCTTGGACAGACTCGCTCCTACGAGCAGTACTTC.